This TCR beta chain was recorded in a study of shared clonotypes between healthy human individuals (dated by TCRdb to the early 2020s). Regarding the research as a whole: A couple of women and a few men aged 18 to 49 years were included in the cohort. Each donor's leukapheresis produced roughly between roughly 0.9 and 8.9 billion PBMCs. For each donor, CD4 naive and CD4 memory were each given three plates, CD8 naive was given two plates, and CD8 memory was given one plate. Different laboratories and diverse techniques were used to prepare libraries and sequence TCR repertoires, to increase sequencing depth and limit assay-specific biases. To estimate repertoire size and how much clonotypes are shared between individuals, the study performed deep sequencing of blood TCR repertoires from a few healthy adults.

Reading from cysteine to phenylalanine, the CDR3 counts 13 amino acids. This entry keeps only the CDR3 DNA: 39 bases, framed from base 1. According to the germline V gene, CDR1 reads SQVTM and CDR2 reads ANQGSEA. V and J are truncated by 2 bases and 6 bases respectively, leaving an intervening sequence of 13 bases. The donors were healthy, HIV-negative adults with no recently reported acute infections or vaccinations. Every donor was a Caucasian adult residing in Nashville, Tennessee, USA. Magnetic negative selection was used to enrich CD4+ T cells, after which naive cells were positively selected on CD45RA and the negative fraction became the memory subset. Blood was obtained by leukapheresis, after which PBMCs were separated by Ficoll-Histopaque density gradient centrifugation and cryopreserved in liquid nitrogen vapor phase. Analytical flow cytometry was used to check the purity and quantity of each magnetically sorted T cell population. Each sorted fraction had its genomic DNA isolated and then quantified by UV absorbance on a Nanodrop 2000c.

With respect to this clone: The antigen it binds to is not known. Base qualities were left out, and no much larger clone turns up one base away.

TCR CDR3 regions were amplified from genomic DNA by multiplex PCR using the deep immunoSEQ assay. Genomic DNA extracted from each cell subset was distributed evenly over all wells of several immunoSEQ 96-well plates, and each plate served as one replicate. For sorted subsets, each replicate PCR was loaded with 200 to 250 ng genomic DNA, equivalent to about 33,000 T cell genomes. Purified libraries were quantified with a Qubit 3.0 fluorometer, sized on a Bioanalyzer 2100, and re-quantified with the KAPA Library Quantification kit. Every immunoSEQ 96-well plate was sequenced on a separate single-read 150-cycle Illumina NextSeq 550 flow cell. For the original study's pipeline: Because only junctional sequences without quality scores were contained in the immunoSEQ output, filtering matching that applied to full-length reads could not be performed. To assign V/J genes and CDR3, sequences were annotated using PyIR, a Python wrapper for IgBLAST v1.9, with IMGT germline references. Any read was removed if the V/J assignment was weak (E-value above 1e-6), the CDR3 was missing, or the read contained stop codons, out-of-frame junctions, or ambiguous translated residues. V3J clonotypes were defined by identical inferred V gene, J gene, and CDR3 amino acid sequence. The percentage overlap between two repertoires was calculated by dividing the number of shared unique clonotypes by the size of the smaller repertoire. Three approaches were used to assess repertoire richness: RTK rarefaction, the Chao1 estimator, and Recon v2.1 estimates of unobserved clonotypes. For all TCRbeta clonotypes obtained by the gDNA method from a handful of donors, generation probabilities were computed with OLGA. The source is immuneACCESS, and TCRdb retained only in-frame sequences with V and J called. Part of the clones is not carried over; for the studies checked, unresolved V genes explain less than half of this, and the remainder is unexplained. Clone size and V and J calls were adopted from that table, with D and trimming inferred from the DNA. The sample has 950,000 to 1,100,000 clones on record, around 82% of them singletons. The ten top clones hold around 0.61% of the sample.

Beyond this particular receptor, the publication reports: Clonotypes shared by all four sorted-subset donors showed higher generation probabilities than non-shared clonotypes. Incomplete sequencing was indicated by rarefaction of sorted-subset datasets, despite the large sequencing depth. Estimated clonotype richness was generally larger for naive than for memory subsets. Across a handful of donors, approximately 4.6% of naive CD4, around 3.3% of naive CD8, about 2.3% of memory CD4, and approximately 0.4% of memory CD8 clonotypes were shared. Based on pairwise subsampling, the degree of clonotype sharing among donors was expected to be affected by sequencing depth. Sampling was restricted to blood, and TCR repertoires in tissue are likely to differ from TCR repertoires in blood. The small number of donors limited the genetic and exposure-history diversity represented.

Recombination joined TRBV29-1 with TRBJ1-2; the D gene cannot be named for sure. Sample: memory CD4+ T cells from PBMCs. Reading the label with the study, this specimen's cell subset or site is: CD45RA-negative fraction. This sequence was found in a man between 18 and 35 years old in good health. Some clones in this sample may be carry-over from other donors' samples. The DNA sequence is TGCAGCGTTGAAACCAGAGGGCCGAATGGCTACACCTTC. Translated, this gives CSVETRGPNGYTF.